Given below is one T cell receptor (beta chain) in context. Its specificity is unknown. Germline CDR1 reads SGHTA; CDR2 reads FQGNSA. The CDR3 loop spans 14 amino acids. Trimming cost V 5 bases and J 7 bases, with 14 bases left between them. These data belong to a study of response to subunit inactivated influenza vaccine. Study-level points and caveats: Each seasonal influenza vaccination, the authors suggested, recruits few new T cells.

Using its own MiXCR run on the RT-PCR reads, TCRdb lists one record per CDR3 protein. Among some 500,000 distinct CDR3 sequences listed, over 10% were seen once. The J gene is TRBJ2-2, the V gene TRBV7-2; D perhaps matches TRBD1 (5 bases). The sample in question was PBMCs from blood, obtained about 40 days after vaccination. This receptor was identified in a man between 45 and 60 years old who received an inactivated influenza vaccine. The CDR3 loop is CASSRDRPVGELFF. The CDR3 DNA sequence: TGTGCCAGCAGCCGAGACAGACCCGTCGGGGAGCTGTTTTTT.